The rows below give T cell receptor beta chains drawn from one sample of a study of technical replicates of blood from several donors. Only in-frame clones appear in the TCRdb table, and some are missing; sequencing was by immunoSEQ multiplex PCR. The repertoire holds 60,000 to 65,000 clones, with approximately 84% as singletons. Sequenced sample: PBMCs. These receptors came from a human donor in good health. Some clones in this sample may be carry-over from other donors' samples. Both conserved end residues are part of each CDR3. The order of the fields is J gene, D gene, V gene, clone size, CDR3 protein, CDR3 DNA. The D gene is left open where the match is weak. The size field is filled for only some rows; it gives once, few, many or a size class.

TRBJ1-4,NA,TRBV7-9,NA,CASSPSGDEKLFF,TGTGCCAGCAGCCCTTCGGGGGACGAAAAACTGTTTTTT
TRBJ2-7,TRBD1,TRBV29-1,NA,CSVEDRVYEQYF,TGCAGCGTTGAGGACAGGGTTTACGAGCAGTACTTC
TRBJ1-2,TRBD1,TRBV29-1,NA,CSVVGTDSAYTF,TGCAGCGTTGTAGGGACAGACTCGGCCTACACCTTC
TRBJ1-5,NA,TRBV19,NA,CASRPTLYGGRDQPQHF,TGTGCCAGTAGGCCAACCCTCTACGGGGGGAGAGATCAGCCCCAGCATTTT
TRBJ2-5,TRBD2,TRBV6-1,few,CASRAGTREETQYF,TGTGCCAGCAGGGCCGGGACTAGGGAAGAGACCCAGTACTTC
TRBJ2-1,NA,TRBV4-2,NA,CASSQEASVSNEQFF,TGTGCCAGCAGCCAAGAGGCTTCCGTAAGCAATGAGCAGTTCTTC
TRBJ2-3,NA,TRBV9,NA,CASTYSGHKTDTQYF,TGTGCCAGCACGTACTCCGGACACAAAACAGATACGCAGTATTTT
TRBJ1-1,NA,TRBV7-8,NA,CASSLGGRAMNTEAFF,TGTGCCAGCAGCTTAGGGGGCAGGGCCATGAACACTGAAGCTTTCTTT
TRBJ2-2,NA,TRBV9,NA,CASSVSHGGTGELFF,TGTGCCAGCAGCGTATCTCACGGAGGCACCGGGGAGCTGTTTTTT
TRBJ2-7,NA,TRBV2,NA,CASTQHDRAYEQYF,TGTGCCAGCACCCAACATGACAGAGCCTACGAGCAGTACTTC
TRBJ1-1,NA,TRBV10-3,NA,CAISEWDGQLEAFF,TGTGCCATCAGTGAGTGGGACGGACAGCTTGAAGCTTTCTTT
TRBJ1-1,NA,TRBV7-3,NA,CASTVTGNTEAFF,TGTGCCAGCACTGTGACAGGGAACACTGAAGCTTTCTTT
TRBJ2-5,NA,TRBV4-1,NA,CASSSGAESGETQYF,TGCGCCAGCAGCTCTGGGGCGGAGAGTGGAGAGACCCAGTACTTC
TRBJ2-3,TRBD2,TRBV5-1,NA,CASSKGLAGGSTDTQYF,TGCGCCAGCAGCAAGGGACTAGCGGGGGGAAGCACAGATACGCAGTATTTT
TRBJ2-1,TRBD2,TRBV7-7,NA,CASSLSGTSGNEQFF,TGTGCCAGCAGCTTATCCGGGACTAGCGGGAATGAGCAGTTCTTC
TRBJ2-2,NA,TRBV10-3,once,CAIRDDRRLTGELFF,TGTGCCATCAGGGATGACAGGCGTCTCACCGGGGAGCTGTTTTTT